This is a list of T cell receptor beta chains from one sample in a study of cytomegalovirus exposure and HLA in healthy donors. This table comes from immunoSEQ multiplex PCR, and its TCRdb copy is limited to in-frame clones, with some not included. The table has about 200,000 clones, around 84% seen once. The specimen sequenced was PBMCs. The receptor set was obtained from a woman aged 25 to 39 in good health and CMV-seropositive. CDR3s include the opening cysteine and the closing phenylalanine or tryptophan. The order of the fields is D gene, J gene, clone size, V gene, CDR3 DNA, CDR3 protein. D genes are given only for firm matches. Only part of the rows carry a size: once, few, many, or a class if the clone is expanded.

>TRBD2|TRBJ2-1|.|TRBV5-1
TGCGCCAGCAGCGGTAGCGGGAGCTCCTACAATGAGCAGTTCTTC
CASSGSGSSYNEQFF
>TRBD2|TRBJ2-3|.|TRBV29-1
TGCAGCGTGGATACTAGCGGGACATATACGCAGTATTTT
CSVDTSGTYTQYF
>.|TRBJ1-2|few|TRBV5-4
TGTGCCAGCAGCTTGACAGGGATCAAGTTCTATGGCTACACCTTC
CASSLTGIKFYGYTF
>.|TRBJ2-7|.|TRBV6-1
TGTGCCAGCAGCCTACTTCCAGGGATTAACTACGAGCAGTACTTC
CASSLLPGINYEQYF
>.|TRBJ2-5|.|TRBV25-1
TGTGCCAGCAGTGAAAGGGCGGGGCGGGGCCGTTGGGAGACCCAGTACTTC
CASSERAGRGRWETQYF
>TRBD2|TRBJ2-1|.|TRBV15
TGTGCCACCAGCAGAGATTTGGAGCGGGAGGGATCCTACAATGAGCAGTTCTTC
CATSRDLEREGSYNEQFF
>.|TRBJ1-4|.|TRBV7-9
TGTGCCAGCAGCTCTCTCAGGGGTGTAGGTGAAAAACTGTTTTTT
CASSSLRGVGEKLFF
>.|TRBJ2-7|.|TRBV9
TGTGCCAGCAGCGTAGTCCCAGGGGCAGGCCCCTACGAGCAGTACTTC
CASSVVPGAGPYEQYF
>.|TRBJ1-1|.|TRBV18
TGTGCCAGCTCACCTGTCCGGTCCGAAGCTTTCTTT
CASSPVRSEAFF
>.|TRBJ2-5|.|TRBV5-4
TGTGCCAGCAGCTTAAACAGCCAAGAGACCCAGTACTTC
CASSLNSQETQYF
>TRBD2|TRBJ2-2|.|TRBV14
TGTGCCAGCAGCCCTAGCGGAGCGAACACCGGGGAGCTGTTTTTT
CASSPSGANTGELFF
>.|TRBJ2-7|.|TRBV7-9
TGTGCCAGCAGCCGAGGGTCCGGCTACGAGCAGTACTTC
CASSRGSGYEQYF
>.|TRBJ1-2|.|TRBV19
TGTGCCAGTAGTTTCGCAGGGTCATATAATGGCTACACCTTC
CASSFAGSYNGYTF
>TRBD2|TRBJ2-1|.|TRBV28
TGTGCCAGCAGTTCACAAAGTGGGACTAGCGGGAGGAGGTTCTACAATGAGCAGTTCTTC
CASSSQSGTSGRRFYNEQFF
>TRBD1|TRBJ1-4|.|TRBV5-1
TGCGCCAGCAGCGCGGGGACAGGCCAAGGTGAAAAACTGTTTTTT
CASSAGTGQGEKLFF
>TRBD1|TRBJ1-2|.|TRBV19
TGTGCCAGTAGTATGACAGGGTATTACGGCTACACCTTC
CASSMTGYYGYTF
>TRBD2|TRBJ2-2|.|TRBV19
TGTGCCAGTAGCTCACGACTAGCGGTTAACACCGGGGAGCTGTTTTTT
CASSSRLAVNTGELFF
>TRBD2|TRBJ2-5|.|TRBV9
TGTGCCAGCAGCGTAGCGGGAGGATCGGAGACCCAGTACTTC
CASSVAGGSETQYF
>TRBD1|TRBJ1-2|.|TRBV4-2
TGTGCCAGCAGCCAAGAAAGGACAGGGGGCACCTATGGCTACACCTTC
CASSQERTGGTYGYTF
>TRBD1|TRBJ1-5|.|TRBV27
TGTGCCAGCAGTTTATTAGGACAGGGGGCCCATCAGCCCCAGCATTTT
CASSLLGQGAHQPQHF
>TRBD2|TRBJ2-1|.|TRBV4-1
TGCGCCAGCAGCCAAGGGACTAGCGGGAGAAGGTATGAGCAGTTCTTC
CASSQGTSGRRYEQFF
>TRBD2|TRBJ2-3|.|TRBV5-1
TGCGCCAGCAGGTCCGGCGGGAGAGATTTGGATACGCAGTATTTT
CASRSGGRDLDTQYF
>.|TRBJ2-6|.|TRBV6-5
TGTGCCAGCAAACTAGGACCATCTGGGGCCAACGTCCTGACTTTC
CASKLGPSGANVLTF
>TRBD1|TRBJ1-2|.|TRBV9
TGTGCCAGCAGCGTCGGGACAGGGAGTTATGGCTACACCTTC
CASSVGTGSYGYTF
>.|TRBJ2-1|.|TRBV5-1
TGCGCCAGCCGCCTTACTACCTCGGAATACAATGAGCAGTTCTTC
CASRLTTSEYNEQFF
>.|TRBJ2-3|.|TRBV6-5
TGTGCCAGCAGCTTAGCGGGCACAGATACGCAGTATTTT
CASSLAGTDTQYF
>TRBD2|TRBJ2-1|.|TRBV10-2
TGCGCCAGCAGTGAAGCGGGAGGGCCACGGGAGCAGTTCTTC
CASSEAGGPREQFF
>.|TRBJ1-1|.|TRBV20-1
TGCAGTGCTAGGCTAGGCCCTGAAGCTTTCTTT
CSARLGPEAFF
>.|TRBJ2-5|.|TRBV7-9
TGTGCCAGCAAAAGAGAGGTAGAAGAGACCCAGTACTTC
CASKREVEETQYF
>.|TRBJ1-5|.|TRBV6-1
TGTGCCAGCAGTGAAGTGAGAAAACCGCATCAGCCCCAGCATTTT
CASSEVRKPHQPQHF
>.|TRBJ2-7|.|TRBV6-5
TGTGCCAGCAGTTACTCGAACCCGGGCGAGCAGTACTTC
CASSYSNPGEQYF
>TRBD2|TRBJ2-1|.|TRBV6-1
TGTGCCAGCAGGGGACTAGCGGGAGCCCAGGATGAGCAGTTCTTC
CASRGLAGAQDEQFF
>.|TRBJ1-5|few|TRBV19
TGTGCCAGTAGTTCTCAGGGCGGGGGCAATCAGCCCCAGCATTTT
CASSSQGGGNQPQHF
>.|TRBJ2-1|.|TRBV15
TGTGCCACCAGCAGAGATCCGGGAGAATACAATGAGCAGTTCTTC
CATSRDPGEYNEQFF
>.|TRBJ1-1|.|TRBV19
TGTGCCAGTAGTTCATACCAGGGGAATGCTGAAGCTTTCTTT
CASSSYQGNAEAFF
>.|TRBJ2-1|.|TRBV11-3
TGTGCCAGCAGCCGCCGGGGGAACGGATACAATGAGCAGTTCTTC
CASSRRGNGYNEQFF
>TRBD1|TRBJ1-1|.|TRBV5-1
TGCGCCAGCAGCATATTACAGGGGGACACTGAAGCTTTCTTT
CASSILQGDTEAFF
>TRBD1|TRBJ2-3|.|TRBV5-1
TGCGCCAGCAGCTTGGGTGCCTCACAGGGGGGAGATACGCAGTATTTT
CASSLGASQGGDTQYF
>TRBD1|TRBJ2-7|.|TRBV19
TGTGCCAGTAGTCTTGGGACAGGGATGTACGAGCAGTACTTC
CASSLGTGMYEQYF
>.|TRBJ1-5|.|TRBV6-1
TGTGCCAGCAGGGACAATAGGGATCAGCCCCAGCATTTT
CASRDNRDQPQHF
>TRBD2|TRBJ2-7|.|TRBV5-1
TGCGCCAGCAGCTTTGGAACTAGCGGGAGATACGAGCAGTACTTC
CASSFGTSGRYEQYF
>.|TRBJ2-7|.|TRBV29-1
TGCAGCGTTCAGGGGACGCACTACGAGCAGTACTTC
CSVQGTHYEQYF
>.|TRBJ2-1|.|TRBV5-6
TGTGCCAGCAGCTTGGGGAAGCGGCAGTTCTTC
CASSLGKRQFF
>.|TRBJ2-5|.|TRBV29-1
TGCAGCGTTGTTCTAGAAGCATACCAAGAGACCCAGTACTTC
CSVVLEAYQETQYF
>.|TRBJ2-1|.|TRBV7-6
TGTGCCAGCAGCTTTGATCTAGGAAATGAGCAGTTCTTC
CASSFDLGNEQFF
>.|TRBJ1-2|.|TRBV28
TGTGCCAGCAGTCCGGTGAGTCAATCCTATGGCTACACCTTC
CASSPVSQSYGYTF
>.|TRBJ1-3|.|TRBV19
TGTGCCAGTAGTATACCGACAGGAAGCTCTGGAAACACCATATATTTT
CASSIPTGSSGNTIYF
>.|TRBJ1-2|.|TRBV2
TGTGCCAGCAGTGAGCATGCGACGCAGGGAGGTTACTATGGCTACACCTTC
CASSEHATQGGYYGYTF
>TRBD1|TRBJ2-7|.|TRBV5-4
TGTGCCAGCAGCTTGGAACTGGGGACAGCGACCTACGAGCAGTACTTC
CASSLELGTATYEQYF
>.|TRBJ1-1|.|TRBV6-4
TGTGCCAGCAGTGACCTCCCCGGGACAAAAGCTTTCTTT
CASSDLPGTKAFF
>.|TRBJ1-2|few|TRBV10-2
TGCGCCAGCAGTGCGAGGGCTTTCTATGGCTACACCTTC
CASSARAFYGYTF
>.|TRBJ2-7|.|TRBV7-2
TGTGCCAGCAGCTTTGGAGGGAGGGGGTACGAGCAGTACTTC
CASSFGGRGYEQYF
>.|TRBJ2-7|.|TRBV27
TGTGCCAGCAGTTTATTTCGCGGTTTATACGAGCAGTACTTC
CASSLFRGLYEQYF
>TRBD1|TRBJ2-7|few|TRBV5-1
TGCGCCAGCAGCGTACCTACAGGGGACCCATACGAGCAGTACTTC
CASSVPTGDPYEQYF
>.|TRBJ1-5|.|TRBV7-8
TGTGCCAGCAGCCCGCGTCGGGGGGGTGGTCAGCCCCAGCATTTT
CASSPRRGGGQPQHF